The 2 T cell receptor beta chains in this list originate from one sample, sequenced in a study of metastatic and nonmetastatic thyroid tumors. TCRdb reprocessed the PCR reads via MiXCR. The sample yields about 64,000 clones, less than 5% seen once. Each patient came to thyroid surgery without any prior treatment (of any kind). The source material was blood. The source of these receptors is a female donor with papillary thyroid cancer or a benign thyroid nodule (not recorded which). Some clones in this sample may be carry-over from other donors' samples.

This clone was observed at least ten times. This chain connects TRBV10-3 to TRBJ1-3; tentative D call: TRBD1 (5 bases). This CDR3 has 13 amino acids. Trimming pared 8 bases from V and 2 bases from J, leaving 10 bases between. The germline gives CDR1 ENHRY, CDR2 SYGVKD. CDR3 amino acids: CAIARTPGNTIYF. The CDR3 coding sequence is TGTGCCATCGCCCGGACACCTGGAAACACCATATATTTT.

This clone came up many times. V gene TRBV7-8 combines with J gene TRBJ2-3, with 11 bases matching TRBD2. V lost 1 base to trimming and J lost 3 bases; unmatched junction nucleotides: 6. The CDR3 length is 17 residues. Germline CDR1 reads SGHVS; CDR2 reads FQNEAQ. The CDR3 DNA sequence: TGTGCCAGCAGCTTAGGGCTAGCGGGAGGTTTTACAGATACGCAGTATTTT. It translates to CASSLGLAGGFTDTQYF.